Presented here are 13 T cell receptor beta chains from one specimen sequenced in a study of blood T cells in healthy people across ages. The second PCR ran roughly 7 to 12 cycles with a sample-barcoded 5' primer and J-beta primers. TCRdb reprocessed the 5' RACE reads with MiXCR, giving one entry per CDR3 protein. The sample includes more than 700,000 distinct CDR3 sequences, around half of them seen just once. The sample consisted of blood. All receptors derive from an elderly man in good health.

The genes are TRBV12-3 or TRBV12-4 and TRBJ1-3; D may be TRBD1 (6 bases). CDR3 length equals 14 residues. Trimming removed 6 bases from V and 0 bases from J, with 9 bases in between. This CDR3 is CASSPTGSGNTIYF. The CDR3 DNA follows: TGTGCCAGCAGCCCGACAGGCTCTGGAAACACCATATATTTT.

This clonotype was seen a few times. The chain links TRBV2 to TRBJ2-2; 8 nucleotides align to TRBD1. The CDR3 length is 14 residues. The germline V gene has CDR1 SNHLY and CDR2 FYNNEI. V trimming: 6 bases; J trimming: 6 bases; junction bases outside the gene matches: 6. The CDR3 nucleotides are TGTGCCAGCAGCCCGGGACAGGATTCCGGGGAGCTGTTTTTT. Residues: CASSPGQDSGELFF.

This clonotype has more than one count but fewer than ten. A much more abundant neighbour one base away suggests this may be a read error. The rearrangement links TRBV20-1 to TRBJ2-5, with 14 bases lining up with TRBD2. The germline gives CDR1 DFQATT, CDR2 SNEGSKA (reference sequence). The CDR3 contains 16 residues. V lost 2 bases, J lost 11 bases, and 13 bases stayed unmatched. As DNA, the CDR3 is TGCAGTGCTAGACCCGGACTAGCGGGAGGTCCTAATGAGCAGTACTTC. It is translated as CSARPGLAGGPNEQYF.

The chain combines TRBV20-1 with TRBJ2-7; TRBD2 is a possible D gene (5 bases). Per germline, CDR1 DFQATT and CDR2 SNEGSKA (reference sequence). Between the trimmed V and J ends, which lost 0 bases and 6 bases, there was a span of 12 bases. This CDR3 comprises 13 residues. CDR3 sequence (DNA): TGCAGTGCTAGAGATAGGATAGCGCTCGAGCAGTACTTC. As protein: CSARDRIALEQYF.

Only a few counts were recorded for this clonotype. The V call is TRBV20-1, the J call TRBJ2-5; 8 bases are a match to TRBD1. CDR1 DFQATT and CDR2 SNEGSKA come from the germline V gene (reference sequence). Trimming took 0 bases from V and 4 from J; bases not matched to a gene: 7. This CDR3 is 15 amino acids long. The CDR3 DNA reads as TGCAGTGCTAGAGAGGGGGACAGGTGGAGAGAGACCCAGTACTTC. It encodes CSAREGDRWRETQYF.

This clonotype was counted once. The chain couples TRBV7-2 to TRBJ2-3; no firm D call. V was trimmed by 7 bases and J by 2 bases, leaving 13 bases between them. This CDR3 has 14 residues. Germline V gene data show CDR1 as SGHTA and CDR2 as FQGNSA. The CDR3 loop is CASTNGLHTDTQYF. Here the CDR3 DNA reads TGTGCCAGCACCAACGGGTTACACACAGATACGCAGTATTTT. The full variable domain, in which reference TRBV7-2 and TRBJ2-3 provide the parts outside the CDR3, is GAGVSQSPSNKVTEKGKDVELRCDPISGHTALYWYRQSLGQGLEFLIYFQGNSAPDKSGLPSDRFSAERTGGSVSTLTIQRTQQEDSAVYLCASTNGLHTDTQYFGPGTRLTVL.

The table lists this clonotype with a count of one. The chain links TRBV10-3 to TRBJ2-1; a weak D match, TRBD1 (5 bases). Trimming stripped 3 bases from V and 6 bases from J, with 12 bases between. Germline-derived CDR1 and CDR2 are ENHRY and SYGVKD. This CDR3 spans 14 amino acids. DNA for the CDR3: TGTGCCATCAGTGAACAGGTTGGTCGCAATGAGCAGTTCTTC. Translation gives CAISEQVGRNEQFF.

The chain joins TRBV29-1 to TRBJ1-1, with 7 bases matching TRBD1. Trimming at V came to 6 bases and at J to 4 bases, leaving 8 bases not matched to a gene. This CDR3 region has 13 residues. From germline, CDR1 is SQVTM and CDR2 ANQGSEA. The CDR3, as DNA: TGCAGCGTCCGGGAAACAGGGGTCACTGAAGCTTTCTTT. Its protein is CSVRETGVTEAFF.

The CDR3 here is CASSYPRTGRQTQYF. For the CDR3, the DNA is TGTGCCAGCAGTTACCCAAGGACAGGGCGGCAGACCCAGTACTTC. The V call is TRBV6-5, the J call TRBJ2-5, with 8 bases matching TRBD1. Trimming removed 2 bases from V and 6 bases from J; junction bases left unmatched: 8. CDR1 is MNHEY and CDR2 is SVGAGI in the germline V gene. CDR3 length equals 15 residues.

As for this clonotype: Since a much larger clone is just one base distant, this may be a read error. This rearrangement joins TRBV20-1 to TRBJ2-5, with 8 bases lining up with TRBD2. V dropped 3 bases and J dropped 11; count of bases not matched to a gene: 14. This CDR3 contains 14 residues. Germline V CDR1 and CDR2: DFQATT, SNEGSKA (reference sequence). This CDR3 is CSASPGLGDNEQYF. CDR3 coding DNA: TGCAGTGCTAGCCCGGGACTAGGGGACAATGAGCAGTACTTC.

The count of this clonotype is one. The chain recombines TRBV14 with TRBJ2-1; D not certain. CDR3 size: 16 residues. With 7 bases removed from V and 0 bases from J, the gap between germline ends came to 16 bases. Germline loops: CDR1 SGHDN, CDR2 FVKESK. CDR3 DNA sequence: TGTGCCAGCACCCGAAGTAGCTTAAGCTCCTACAATGAGCAGTTCTTC. This gives the protein CASTRSSLSSYNEQFF.

The chain carries TRBV29-1 and TRBJ2-7; TRBD2 agrees at 8 bases. The CDR3 runs 14 residues. V dropped 1 base and J dropped 3; count of bases not matched to a gene: 5. CDR1 is SQVTM, CDR2 ANQGSEA, per germline. The CDR3 spells CSVEATSGVYEQYF. CDR3 DNA sequence: TGCAGCGTTGAAGCCACTAGCGGAGTCTACGAGCAGTACTTC.

This chain links TRBV6-2 or TRBV6-3 with TRBJ2-2; 9 nucleotides align to TRBD2. V trimming: 2 bases; J trimming: 6 bases; junction bases outside the gene matches: 4. Germline lookup yields CDR1 MNHEY and CDR2 SVGEGT. The CDR3 runs 15 residues. The CDR3 sequence: CASSYISSGAGELFF. The CDR3 DNA reads TGTGCCAGCAGTTACATCTCTAGCGGGGCCGGGGAGCTGTTTTTT.